The following is a T cell receptor beta chain sequence with its context. These data originate in a study of blood T cell repertoires in COVID-19. Study-level information: Spain, Italy and the United States supplied samples that represented acute and convalescent COVID-19. Sample material is recorded as cDNA or gDNA derived from T cells, B-cell-depleted T cells, or PBMCs.

Sequencing used immunoSEQ multiplex PCR; TCRdb keeps in-frame clones, though not all of them. The table records about 59,000 clones, roughly 87% of them present only once. With V trimmed by 5 bases and J by 3 bases, 10 bases remained unmatched. This CDR3 comprises 16 residues. Germline V lookup: CDR1 SEHNR, CDR2 FQNEAQ (reference sequence). Material for sequencing was peripheral blood. This TCR was recovered from a man at least 80 years old in a cohort sampled during active COVID-19. The chain recombines TRBV7-9 with TRBJ1-2; 9 bases map to TRBD1. The CDR3 is CASSPGQGIEHYGYTF. The DNA of the CDR3 is TGTGCCAGCAGCCCGGGACAGGGAATCGAGCACTATGGCTACACCTTC.